This entry lists 23 T cell receptor beta chains sequenced from one sample in a study of blood T cell repertoires in COVID-19. This table comes from immunoSEQ multiplex PCR, and its TCRdb copy is limited to in-frame clones, with some not included. This table has 87,000 or so clones, over 75% appearing once. The specimen was peripheral blood. The origin of the receptors is a man older than 75 with acute or convalescent COVID-19.

The chain uses TRBV18 and TRBJ1-1, with D uncertain. This CDR3 region has 13 residues. V was pared by 5 bases and J by 10 bases, with 17 bases between. Germline CDR1 KGHSH, CDR2 LQKENI. In DNA, the CDR3 is TGTGCCAGCTCAGACGGACGTTCCCGGGGAGCTTTCTTT. It encodes CASSDGRSRGAFF.

This clone appeared a few times. The V and J genes are TRBV28 and TRBJ1-3, with unresolved D. This CDR3 has 13 residues. V was cut by 9 bases and J by 7 bases, with 16 bases left in between. Per the germline V gene, CDR1 is MDHEN and CDR2 is SYDVKM. For the CDR3, the DNA is TGTGCCAGTGTCAGGACTCCCGGCAACACCATATATTTT. This translates into CASVRTPGNTIYF.

This clone was found once. The rearrangement links TRBV6-4 to TRBJ1-1, with TRBD1 as a possible D gene (6 bases). The germline CDR1 and CDR2 sequences are MRHNA and SNTAGT. Trimming stripped 6 bases from V and 5 bases from J, with 13 bases between. This CDR3 comprises 13 residues. The CDR3 bases are TGTGCCAGCAGACGGGAGGGGGAAACTGAAGCTTTCTTT. Its translation: CASRREGETEAFF.

This sequence joins TRBV10-3 and TRBJ1-2, with 8 positions matching TRBD1. V lost 9 bases to trimming and J lost 8 bases; unmatched junction nucleotides: 17. The CDR3 has 15 amino acids. Per germline, CDR1 ENHRY and CDR2 SYGVKD. CDR3 residues: CAIADRALRGDGYTF. The CDR3 nucleotides read TGTGCCATTGCGGACAGGGCCCTTCGGGGTGACGGCTACACCTTC.

The chain uses TRBV6-5 and TRBJ2-3, with D maybe TRBD1 (6 bases). The CDR3 is made up of 14 amino acids. Trimming removed 6 bases at V and 0 bases at J, with 10 bases between. The germline CDR1 and CDR2 sequences are MNHEY and SVGAGI. The CDR3 spells CASRRTASTDTQYF. The DNA for the CDR3 is TGTGCCAGCAGGAGGACAGCTAGCACAGATACGCAGTATTTT.

This sequence joins TRBV29-1 and TRBJ2-2; D may be TRBD2 (7 bases). The germline V gene encodes CDR1 SQVTM and CDR2 ANQGSEA. V gave up 1 base and J gave up 3 bases, with 12 bases separating them. The CDR3 is made up of 15 amino acids. CDR3 in amino acids: CSVEGGGGHTGELFF. As DNA, the CDR3 is TGCAGCGTTGAAGGAGGGGGGGGCCACACCGGGGAGCTGTTTTTT.

This chain uses TRBV5-1 with TRBJ2-5; 7 nucleotides line up with TRBD1. This CDR3 is 14 amino acids long. CDR1 is SGHRS and CDR2 is YFSETQ in the germline V gene. The J segment lost 3 bases and the V segment lost 2 bases, leaving 4 bases of the junction unmatched. Here the CDR3 reads CASSLIQGEETQYF. CDR3 DNA sequence: TGCGCCAGCAGCTTAATTCAGGGGGAAGAGACCCAGTACTTC.

The chain uses TRBV5-8 and TRBJ2-3; 9 bases map to TRBD1. CDR3 size: 13 residues. CDR1 is SGHTS and CDR2 is YDEGEE in the germline V gene. J was trimmed by 7 bases and V by 3 bases; bases with no gene match: 3. This chain's CDR3 is CASSWDRVNTQYF. CDR3 in DNA: TGTGCCAGCAGCTGGGACAGGGTAAATACGCAGTATTTT.

The V call is TRBV10-3, the J call TRBJ1-1; perhaps TRBD1 as D (5 bases). Looked up from germline, CDR1 is ENHRY and CDR2 is SYGVKD. V lost 7 bases to trimming and J lost 6 bases, with 15 bases between them. The CDR3 contains 13 residues. CDR3 protein: CAITPGDHSEAFF. The CDR3 DNA sequence: TGTGCCATCACTCCGGGGGACCACTCTGAAGCTTTCTTT.

The chain employs TRBV24-1 and TRBJ2-5; the D gene is possibly TRBD1 (5 bases). Germline V CDR1 and CDR2: KGHDR, SFDVKD. V dropped 2 bases and J dropped 2 bases, with 8 bases sitting between them. CDR3 size: 14 residues. This chain's CDR3 is CATSDSAGQETQYF. CDR3 nucleotides: TGTGCCACCAGTGATTCGGCAGGGCAAGAGACCCAGTACTTC.

V gene TRBV23-1 combines with J gene TRBJ1-1; D remains unclear. TRBV23-1 falls under the ORF class, with uncertain function. The ends were cut back, 6 bases at V and 0 bases at J, with 11 bases in the middle. The CDR3 length is 14 residues. The CDR3 loop reads CASSPRRVNTEAFF. CDR3 in DNA: TGCGCCAGCAGCCCTCGGAGAGTGAACACTGAAGCTTTCTTT.

The genes are TRBV4-1 and TRBJ1-6; D may be TRBD1 (6 bases). Trimming took off 0 bases at V and 13 bases at J, with 10 bases between the two ends. CDR3 length: 13 residues. Per the germline V gene, CDR1 is MGHRA and CDR2 is YSYEKL. The CDR3 DNA reads TGCGCCAGCAGCCAAGATAGGGGGTGGCCCCTCCACTTT. Its translation is CASSQDRGWPLHF.

The rearrangement joins TRBV18 to TRBJ1-6; 12 nucleotides line up with TRBD1. V shed 4 bases and J 10 bases; nucleotides not matched to a gene: 8. CDR3 length: 16 residues. CDR1 and CDR2 from the germline V gene are KGHSH and LQKENI. CDR3 sequence reads: CASSRTPGQGASPLHF. As DNA, the CDR3 is TGTGCCAGCTCACGGACCCCGGGACAGGGGGCCTCACCCCTCCACTTT.

The rearrangement links TRBV6-6 to TRBJ2-7, with 11 nucleotides matching TRBD1. Trimming took 5 bases from V and 2 from J; bases not matched to a gene: 5. CDR3 length: 15 residues. In germline, CDR1 is MNHNY, CDR2 SVGAGI (reference sequence). CDR3 DNA: TGTGCCAGCAGTCGCCCGGGACAGGGGGCCTACGAGCAGTACTTC. Translated: CASSRPGQGAYEQYF.

V is TRBV7-8 and J is TRBJ1-2, with TRBD1 matching 11 bases. With V trimmed by 5 bases and J by 3 bases, 8 bases remained unmatched. From germline, CDR1 is SGHVS and CDR2 FQNEAQ. The CDR3 covers 16 residues. In DNA, the CDR3 is TGTGCCAGCAGCACCGTAGGGACAGGGGGTGACTATGGCTACACCTTC. It translates to CASSTVGTGGDYGYTF.

This clone has a handful of counts. The chain is built from TRBV12-5 and TRBJ1-2, with D unclear. CDR1 and CDR2 (germline): LGHNT, FRNRAP. The CDR3 spans 16 residues. Trimming stripped 3 bases from V and 2 bases from J, with 16 bases between. This chain's CDR3 is CASGLGVAAKNYGYTF. The DNA for the CDR3 is TGTGCTAGTGGTTTAGGAGTGGCAGCAAAGAACTATGGCTACACCTTC.

J is TRBJ2-7 and V is TRBV20-1, with TRBD2 as a possible D gene (6 bases). V lost 3 bases to trimming and J lost 6 bases, with 15 bases between them. Germline CDR1 DFQATT, CDR2 SNEGSKA (reference sequence). The CDR3 loop spans 13 amino acids. In DNA form, the CDR3 reads TGCAGTGCTAGTGAGGGTGGAGGGTTCGAGCAGTACTTC. Protein: CSASEGGGFEQYF.

The gene calls are TRBV9 and TRBJ2-7; D not certain. Germline CDR1 SGDLS, CDR2 YYNGEE. The CDR3 loop spans 14 amino acids. V lost 1 base, J lost 0 bases, and 8 bases lay in between. The CDR3 reads CASSVSPSSYEQYF. The CDR3 nucleotides read TGTGCCAGCAGCGTAAGTCCGAGCTCCTACGAGCAGTACTTC.

The genes are TRBV7-3 and TRBJ2-5; TRBD2 might be the D (5 bases). Germline V gene data show CDR1 as SGHTA and CDR2 as FQGTGA. CDR3 length: 14 residues. With 2 bases removed from V and 0 bases from J, the gap between germline ends came to 7 bases. CDR3 bases: TGTGCCAGCAGCTTATTCGGGAACCAAGAGACCCAGTACTTC. Its translation is CASSLFGNQETQYF.

This clone has more than one count but fewer than ten. The V and J genes are TRBV6-2 or TRBV6-3 and TRBJ1-1; D is unresolved. This CDR3 comprises 15 residues. V was clipped by 5 bases and J by 11 bases, with 24 bases between them. Germline V CDR1 and CDR2: MNHEY, SVGEGT. CDR3 DNA: TGTGCCAGCAGTCCCGGTGTACTGACACACATGTGGGCTTTCTTT. It codes for CASSPGVLTHMWAFF.

The V gene is TRBV6-6, the J gene TRBJ1-5, with TRBD1 identical over 11 bases. The germline V gene has CDR1 MNHNY and CDR2 SVGAGI (reference sequence). V was pared by 5 bases and J by 4 bases, with 4 bases of the junction left unmatched. The CDR3 has 15 amino acids. This CDR3 is CASSSGQGANQPQHF. CDR3 DNA sequence: TGTGCCAGCAGTAGCGGACAGGGGGCAAATCAGCCCCAGCATTTT.

This chain joins TRBV28 and TRBJ2-5; D is unclear. The CDR3 runs to 14 residues. The germline V gene encodes CDR1 MDHEN and CDR2 SYDVKM. V was shortened by 7 bases and J by 4 bases, with 16 bases between the two germline ends. In DNA, the CDR3 is TGTGCCAGCAACACCCGTCCGCGGAGAGAGACCCAGTACTTC. Translation gives CASNTRPRRETQYF. Full variable domain (remainder filled in from reference TRBV28 and TRBJ2-5): DVKVTQSSRYLVKRTGEKVFLECVQDMDHENMFWYRQDPGLGLRLIYFSYDVKMKEKGDIPEGYSVSREKKERFSLILESASTNQTSMYLCASNTRPRRETQYFGPGTRLLVL.

This sequence joins TRBV28 and TRBJ1-1, with D possibly being TRBD1 (6 bases). The CDR3 covers 14 residues. Germline CDR1 reads MDHEN; CDR2 reads SYDVKM. Trimming took off 5 bases at V and 1 base at J, with 11 bases between the two ends. The CDR3 region is CASSIGQRNTEAFF. For the CDR3, the DNA is TGTGCCAGCAGTATCGGACAGAGGAACACTGAAGCTTTCTTT.